This TCR beta chain was observed in a study of T cell repertoires in cytomegalovirus infection. About the study: TCR beta signatures that were public indicated CMV infection and matching HLA type.

Concerning this clonotype itself: Its target is unknown.

TCRdb itself ran the reads through MiXCR, one entry per CDR3 protein. The sample lists over 250,000 distinct CDR3 sequences, less than 25% occurring once. The sequencing used cultured PBMCs, collected from culture after CMV antigen stimulation. This clonotype was obtained from a human donor in good health (CMV status not recorded). Some clones in this sample may be carry-over from other donors' samples.

In nucleotides, the CDR3 is TGTGCCAGCAGTTTAGGGACAGCGTTTGAAAAACTGTTTTTT. Its translation is CASSLGTAFEKLFF. This rearrangement joins TRBV12-3 or TRBV12-4 to TRBJ1-4, with a weak D call TRBD1 (6 bases). Deletions cut 1 base from V and 7 bases from J, with 10 bases between. The CDR3 covers 14 residues.